This TCR beta chain was recovered during a study of cytomegalovirus exposure and HLA in healthy donors. Use of 60 Vbeta and 13 Jbeta primers characterized the PCR. TCRdb's table, derived via immunoSEQ multiplex PCR, lists solely in-frame clones and lacks some. The data show 140,000 or so clones, with around 79% seen just once and about 1.7% held by the top ten. Though nominally healthy at sampling, donors likely had unrecorded immune exposures. Turning to this clone: Its cognate antigen is unknown. This sample includes further DNA sequences coding for the same CDR3.

Trimming pared 2 bases from V and 2 bases from J, leaving 10 bases between. This CDR3 comprises 14 residues. CDR1 is SGHRS, CDR2 YFSETQ, per germline. Overall study findings and caveats: The authors later found HLA-associated TCR beta chains more clonally expanded than equally common others.

The chain links TRBV5-1 to TRBJ1-1; D is undetermined. The sequence came from a woman aged 25 to 39 in good health and CMV-seronegative. The sequencing input was PBMCs. CDR3 coding DNA: TGCGCCAGCAGCTTCAGGACGGGAAACACTGAAGCTTTCTTT. This translates into CASSFRTGNTEAFF.